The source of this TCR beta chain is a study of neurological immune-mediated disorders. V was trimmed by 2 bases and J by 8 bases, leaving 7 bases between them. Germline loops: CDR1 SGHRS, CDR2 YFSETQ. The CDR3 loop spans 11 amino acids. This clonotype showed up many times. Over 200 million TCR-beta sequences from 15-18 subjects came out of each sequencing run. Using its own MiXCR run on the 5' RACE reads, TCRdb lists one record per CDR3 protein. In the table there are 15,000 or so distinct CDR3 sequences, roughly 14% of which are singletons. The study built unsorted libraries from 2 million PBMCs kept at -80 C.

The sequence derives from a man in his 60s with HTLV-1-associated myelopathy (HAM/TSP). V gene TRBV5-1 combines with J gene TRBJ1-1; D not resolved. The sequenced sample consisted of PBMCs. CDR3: CASSFGPEAFF. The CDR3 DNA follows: TGCGCCAGCAGCTTCGGCCCCGAAGCTTTCTTT. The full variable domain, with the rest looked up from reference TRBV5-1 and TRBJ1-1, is KAGVTQTPRYLIKTRGQQVTLSCSPISGHRSVSWYQQTPGQGLQFLFEYFSETQRNKGNFPGRFSGRQFSNSRSEMNVSTLELGDSALYLCASSFGPEAFFGQGTRLTVV.